This TCR beta chain was sequenced in a study of shared clonotypes between healthy human individuals. Study overall: There were three CD4 naive, three CD4 memory, two CD8 naive and one CD8 memory plates per donor. Whole-study findings and limits: Naive subsets typically showed greater estimated richness than memory subsets. Naive CD4 clonotypes overlapped across a handful of donors at about 5.2%.

The assay was immunoSEQ multiplex PCR, and TCRdb's table has in-frame clones only and misses some. The sample holds 950,000 to 1,300,000 clones, about 75% seen once. The CDR3 sequence is 14 residues long. Trimming stripped 0 bases from V and 0 bases from J, with 4 bases between. CDR1 and CDR2 (germline): MNHNY, SVGAGI (reference sequence). This clone showed up just once. Antigen specificity is unknown. This clonotype originated in a man aged 18-30 years in good health. The sample comprised memory CD4+ T cells sorted from blood. Subset in this sample: CD45RA-negative fraction. The chain couples TRBV6-6 to TRBJ2-3; D remains unclear. For the CDR3, the DNA is TGTGCCAGCAGTTACTCAGGGAGCACAGATACGCAGTATTTT. It encodes CASSYSGSTDTQYF.